This passage covers 3 T cell receptor beta chains from one sample sequenced in a study of blood T cells in healthy people across ages. The authors ran a second PCR of about 6 to 11 cycles using a sample-barcoded 5' primer and a J-beta primer mix. TCRdb re-analysed the 5' RACE reads in MiXCR, keeping a single row per CDR3 protein. The sample holds about 1,800,000 distinct CDR3 sequences; 28% are singletons and the top ten take about 7.7%. Sequenced material: blood. The receptors originated from a woman in her 30s in good health.

The chain links TRBV15 to TRBJ2-3; 8 positions match TRBD2. V lost 3 bases, J lost 1 base, and 12 bases stayed unmatched. Germline loops: CDR1 LNHNV, CDR2 YYDKDF (reference sequence). This CDR3 has 18 amino acids. DNA for the CDR3: TGTGCCACCAGCAGGCCTTTTAGGGCGGGAGGAGGCACAGATACGCAGTATTTT. This sequence encodes CATSRPFRAGGGTDTQYF. Full variable domain (outside the CDR3, taken from reference TRBV15 and TRBJ2-3): DAMVIQNPRYQVTQFGKPVTLSCSQTLNHNVMYWYQQKSSQAPKLLFHYYDKDFNNEADTPDNFQSRRPNTSFCFLDIRSPGLGDTAMYLCATSRPFRAGGGTDTQYFGPGTRLTVL.

V gene TRBV9 combines with J gene TRBJ1-2, with D unresolved. Germline V gene sequence: CDR1 SGDLS, CDR2 YYNGEE. Trimming cost V 0 bases and J 8 bases, with 8 bases left between them. CDR3 length: 12 residues. CDR3 loop: CASSVGFEGYTF. The CDR3 region has the DNA TGTGCCAGCAGCGTAGGGTTTGAGGGCTACACCTTC. Full variable domain (rest looked up from reference TRBV9 and TRBJ1-2): DSGVTQTPKHLITATGQRVTLRCSPRSGDLSVYWYQQSLDQGLQFLIQYYNGEERAKGNILERFSAQQFPDLHSELNLSSLELGDSALYFCASSVGFEGYTFGSGTRLTVV.

The J gene is TRBJ2-1, the V gene TRBV18, with D perhaps TRBD1 (6 bases). Germline V gives CDR1 KGHSH, CDR2 LQKENI. The V end was cut by 2 bases, the J end by 5 bases, with 13 bases between. This CDR3 contains 15 residues. CDR3 loop: CASSPRNRENNEQFF. For the CDR3, the DNA is TGTGCCAGCTCACCAAGAAACAGGGAAAACAATGAGCAGTTCTTC.